This entry is about one TCR beta chain. Antigen specificity is unknown. TCRdb's copy holds only in-frame clones and misses some; the assay was immunoSEQ multiplex PCR. In the table there are tens of thousands of clones, roughly 77% of which are singletons. As for time point: week 35, safety follow-up. Mutant IDH1 20-mer peptide, at 300 ug, made up each vaccine dose, with topical imiquimod. The astrocytomas were IDH1-mutant, ATRX-negative, and WHO grade 3 or 4. This entry comes from a study of a mutant IDH1 vaccine in newly diagnosed glioma. Study background: Once 4-6 weeks had passed after radiotherapy alone, vaccination started, or it started with temozolomide cycles. It was radiotherapy, temozolomide, or both that patients received previously, with most receiving both.

Findings of the study overall: Vaccination induced immune responses in roughly 93% of patients.

Sequenced here: PBMCs, sampled from a glioma patient whose treatment included an IDH1 peptide vaccine. The sequence came from a man aged 35-49 years with glioma. Some clones in this sample may be carry-over from other donors' samples.

This chain's CDR3 is CASSSSTGEQFF. DNA for the CDR3: TGTGCCAGCAGTTCGTCTACCGGCGAGCAGTTCTTC. The chain couples TRBV6-5 to TRBJ2-1, with D uncertain. The CDR3 extends over 12 amino acids. Trimming removed 4 bases from V and 10 bases from J, with 11 bases in between. CDR1 and CDR2 from the germline V gene are MNHEY and SVGAGI.